This passage covers 25 T cell receptor beta chains from one sample sequenced in a study of blood T cell repertoires in COVID-19. The protocol was immunoSEQ multiplex PCR, while the TCRdb copy is restricted to in-frame clones and leaves out a portion. The profile shows about 200,000 clones, about 84% of them singletons. The sequenced sample was PBMCs or T cells enriched from blood (not recorded which). The receptors were gathered from a man between 35 and 55 years old with acute COVID-19.

This chain joins TRBV3-1 (or the pseudogene TRBV3-2) and TRBJ1-1, with 7 bases matching TRBD1. V shed 3 bases, J shed 2 bases, and the junction held 3 bases outside the gene matches. Germline V gives CDR1 LGHDT, CDR2 YNNKEL (reference sequence). The CDR3 has 14 amino acids. The CDR3 loop reads CASSHTGANTEAFF. Here the CDR3 DNA reads TGTGCCAGCAGCCATACAGGGGCAAACACTGAAGCTTTCTTT.

The chain employs TRBV4-1 and TRBJ2-7, with 7 bases identical to TRBD1. The junction had 8 bases not matched to a gene; V was cut back by 1 base and J by 5 bases. There are 15 residues in the CDR3. Germline V CDR1 and CDR2: MGHRA, YSYEKL. CDR3 nucleotide sequence: TGCGCCAGCAGCCAAGGCGACAGGGAAGGTGACGAGCAGTACTTC. Amino acid sequence: CASSQGDREGDEQYF.

The rearrangement joins TRBV7-9 to TRBJ1-2; D possibly corresponds to TRBD1 (5 bases). V was clipped by 1 base and J by 3 bases, with 12 bases between them. CDR1 and CDR2 (germline): SEHNR, FQNEAQ (reference sequence). CDR3 length: 15 amino acids. The CDR3 reads CASSLGTGGDYGYTF. The CDR3 DNA follows: TGTGCCAGCAGCTTAGGCACAGGTGGCGACTATGGCTACACCTTC.

V usage is TRBV4-1 and J usage is TRBJ1-2; 7 bases map to TRBD1. Trimming removed 4 bases from V and 4 bases from J; junction bases left unmatched: 9. CDR1 is MGHRA and CDR2 is YSYEKL in the germline V gene. CDR3 size: 15 residues. The chain's CDR3 is CASSRENRGGYGYTF. CDR3 coding DNA: TGCGCCAGCAGCCGAGAGAACAGGGGCGGCTATGGCTACACCTTC.

The V call is TRBV2, the J call TRBJ1-3; D uncertain. This CDR3 comprises 15 residues. Germline lookup yields CDR1 SNHLY and CDR2 FYNNEI. Between the trimmed V and J ends, which lost 6 bases and 2 bases, there was a span of 14 bases. Here the CDR3 DNA reads TGTGCCAGCAGCGAGTACGGTTATCCTGGAAACACCATATATTTT. It yields the protein CASSEYGYPGNTIYF.

The gene calls are TRBV4-1 and TRBJ2-7, with a possible D match to TRBD2 (6 bases). V lost 3 bases and J 5 bases, leaving 17 bases between the germline ends. Germline assignment: CDR1 MGHRA and CDR2 YSYEKL. The CDR3 runs 15 residues. The CDR3, as DNA: TGCGCCAGCAGCCATTACGGGAGAGAGGTCCACGAGCAGTACTTC. It specifies CASSHYGREVHEQYF.

The chain links TRBV9 to TRBJ1-4; D is unresolved. Per germline, CDR1 SGDLS and CDR2 YYNGEE. With 4 bases removed from V and 4 bases from J, the gap between germline ends came to 8 bases. The CDR3 has 13 residues. The CDR3 DNA is TGTGCCAGCAGCTCCCACAGTAATGAAAAACTGTTTTTT. Its protein product is CASSSHSNEKLFF.

The rearrangement uses TRBV13 and TRBJ2-5; a weak D match, TRBD2 (6 bases). The V and J ends lost 0 bases and 5 bases respectively, with 13 bases between them. CDR1 and CDR2 from the germline V gene are PRHDT and FYEKMQ (reference sequence). This CDR3 has 15 residues. CDR3 sequence: CASSLGRGGRETQYF. CDR3 in DNA: TGTGCCAGCAGCTTAGGCCGAGGAGGGAGGGAGACCCAGTACTTC. The entire variable domain, with the rest obtained from reference TRBV13 and TRBJ2-5, is as follows: AAGVIQSPRHLIKEKRETATLKCYPIPRHDTVYWYQQGPGQDPQFLISFYEKMQSDKGSIPDRFSAQQFSDYHSELNMSSLELGDSALYFCASSLGRGGRETQYFGPGTRLLVL.

The chain has TRBV6-1 and TRBJ1-2; maybe TRBD1 (6 bases). The CDR3 has 16 residues. Germline loops: CDR1 MNHNS, CDR2 SASEGT. V was pared by 4 bases and J by 3 bases, with 18 bases between. CDR3 DNA sequence: TGTGCCAGCAGTGGCCAGATGGGGGCCGGGTACTATGGCTACACCTTC. Residues: CASSGQMGAGYYGYTF.

J is TRBJ1-4 and V is TRBV30; D gene ambiguous. Between the trimmed V and J ends, which lost 4 bases and 6 bases, there was a span of 9 bases. This CDR3 spans 12 amino acids. Per germline, CDR1 GTSNPN and CDR2 SVGIG (reference sequence). CDR3 sequence: CAWNSPYEKLFF. CDR3 DNA sequence: TGTGCCTGGAACAGTCCTTATGAAAAACTGTTTTTT.

This clone showed up just a few times. The genes are TRBV7-3 and TRBJ1-1; D possibly corresponds to TRBD1 (6 bases). This CDR3 contains 14 residues. The germline V gene encodes CDR1 SGHTA and CDR2 FQGTGA. The V gene lost 6 bases and the J gene lost 5 bases, with 16 bases spanning the gap. This CDR3 reads CASRPTSGVTEAFF. For the CDR3, the DNA is TGTGCCAGCAGGCCAACTTCAGGGGTGACTGAAGCTTTCTTT. The complete variable domain, with remaining parts taken from reference TRBV7-3 and TRBJ1-1, reads GAGVSQTPSNKVTEKGKYVELRCDPISGHTALYWYRQSLGQGPEFLIYFQGTGAADDSGLPNDRFFAVRPEGSVSTLKIQRTERGDSAVYLCASRPTSGVTEAFFGQGTRLTVV.

The gene calls are TRBV5-4 and TRBJ2-1; possible D gene TRBD2, 6 bases. The CDR3 runs to 16 residues. CDR1 and CDR2 (germline): SGHNT, YYREEE (reference sequence). The V end lost 1 base, the J end lost 0 bases, and 11 bases lay between the germline ends. CDR3 coding DNA: TGTGCCAGCAGCTTGTCCCCACTAGCCTCCTACAATGAGCAGTTCTTC. Protein: CASSLSPLASYNEQFF.

The chain carries TRBV29-1 and TRBJ2-5; TRBD1 aligns across 10 bases. The CDR3 sequence is 14 residues long. Germline values: CDR1 SQVTM, CDR2 ANQGSEA. V lost 3 bases, J lost 5 bases, and 6 bases stayed unmatched. The CDR3 protein is CSVDATGGGETQYF. The DNA of the CDR3 is TGCAGCGTTGATGCGACAGGGGGCGGGGAGACCCAGTACTTC.

V and J are TRBV3-1 (or the pseudogene TRBV3-2) and TRBJ2-7, with 12 bases identical to TRBD1. The CDR3 has 15 amino acids. Trimming cost V 5 bases and J 6 bases; bases outside gene matches: 8. Germline V gene sequence: CDR1 LGHDT, CDR2 YNNKEL (reference sequence). CDR3 nucleotide sequence: TGTGCCAGCAGCGCCGGGACAGGGGGCCTCGGCGAGCAGTACTTC. Translation: CASSAGTGGLGEQYF.

As to this clone: Other nucleotide sequences in the sample specify the same CDR3. This rearrangement joins TRBV3-1 (or the pseudogene TRBV3-2) to TRBJ2-5; possibly TRBD1 for D (5 bases). The CDR3 spans 14 residues. Between the trimmed V and J ends, which lost 4 bases and 5 bases, there was a span of 14 bases. Looked up from germline, CDR1 is LGHDT and CDR2 is YNNKEL (reference sequence). CDR3 sequence: CASSPGQGGETQYF. CDR3 bases: TGTGCCAGCAGCCCTGGGCAGGGTGGGGAGACCCAGTACTTC.

This chain connects TRBV5-8 to TRBJ2-1; 9 bases map to TRBD1. This CDR3 contains 14 residues. Germline V gene data show CDR1 as SGHTS and CDR2 as YDEGEE. J gave up 9 bases and V 3 bases, and 7 bases lay outside the gene matches. For the CDR3, the DNA is TGTGCCAGCAGCTCGGGGACAGGGTTGGGTGAGCAGTTCTTC. It yields the protein CASSSGTGLGEQFF.

The gene calls are TRBV19 and TRBJ1-2; TRBD1 might be the D (6 bases). Trimming removed 6 bases at V and 2 bases at J, with 10 bases between. Germline values: CDR1 LNHDA, CDR2 SQIVND (reference sequence). This CDR3 has 13 amino acids. The DNA for the CDR3 is TGTGCCAGTAGCCCAGACAGGAACTATGGCTACACCTTC. Translated: CASSPDRNYGYTF.

This chain connects TRBV7-2 to TRBJ1-1; the D gene is possibly TRBD1 (6 bases). CDR3 size: 16 residues. CDR1 SGHTA and CDR2 FQGNSA come from the germline V gene. The V gene lost 5 bases and the J gene lost 6 bases, with 22 bases spanning the gap. In DNA, the CDR3 is TGTGCCAGCAGCATTATCCCTGGTATGGGGGGGCCTGAAGCTTTCTTT. Translation: CASSIIPGMGGPEAFF. The variable domain in full, completed from reference TRBV7-2 and TRBJ1-1, reads GAGVSQSPSNKVTEKGKDVELRCDPISGHTALYWYRQSLGQGLEFLIYFQGNSAPDKSGLPSDRFSAERTGGSVSTLTIQRTQQEDSAVYLCASSIIPGMGGPEAFFGQGTRLTVV.

The DNA of the CDR3 is TGTGCCAGCAGCCCGCCCGGGGGAGAGCGGGTCAGCAATGAGCAGTTCTTC. This translates into CASSPPGGERVSNEQFF. The chain carries TRBV7-9 and TRBJ2-1; TRBD2 is a possible D gene (6 bases). The germline V and J ends were trimmed by 5 bases and 6 bases, with 23 bases remaining between them. Germline CDR1 reads SEHNR; CDR2 reads FQNEAQ (reference sequence). This CDR3 contains 17 residues.

This clone was picked up many times. The V gene is TRBV21-1, the J gene TRBJ1-1; the table's D call of TRBD1 was not tested on the DNA. TRBV21-1 is a pseudogene. The CDR3 is made up of 15 amino acids. This CDR3 reads CASSARTIKNTEAFF. CDR3 sequence (DNA): TGTGCCAGCAGCGCAAGAACAATCAAGAACACTGAAGCTTTCTTT.

The chain uses TRBV5-1 and TRBJ2-3; 9 nucleotides line up with TRBD1. The CDR3 runs to 15 residues. Losses at the gene ends were 0 bases for V and 4 bases for J; bases not matched to a gene: 3. CDR1 and CDR2 (germline): SGHRS, YFSETQ. Here the CDR3 reads CASSLATGGPDTQYF. The CDR3 DNA reads TGCGCCAGCAGCTTGGCAACAGGGGGCCCAGATACGCAGTATTTT. The variable domain in full, with the rest retrieved from reference TRBV5-1 and TRBJ2-3, is KAGVTQTPRYLIKTRGQQVTLSCSPISGHRSVSWYQQTPGQGLQFLFEYFSETQRNKGNFPGRFSGRQFSNSRSEMNVSTLELGDSALYLCASSLATGGPDTQYFGPGTRLTVL.

The gene calls are TRBV5-1 and TRBJ2-1, with TRBD2 matching over 8 bases. Germline CDR1 and CDR2: SGHRS and YFSETQ. After removal of 4 bases from V and 6 bases from J, the junction contained 9 bases not matched to a gene. This CDR3 comprises 15 residues. CDR3 protein: CASSQTGTRGNEQFF. The DNA of the CDR3 is TGCGCCAGCAGCCAGACCGGGACTAGGGGCAATGAGCAGTTCTTC.

This clone has only one observation. The J gene is TRBJ2-1, the V gene TRBV7-2; D perhaps matches TRBD2 (7 bases). CDR1 and CDR2 (germline): SGHTA, FQGNSA. The CDR3 is made up of 15 amino acids. V was cut by 1 base and J by 8 bases, with 15 bases left in between. CDR3 loop: CASSLVSGGWDEQFF. CDR3 DNA sequence: TGTGCCAGCAGCTTAGTTTCGGGGGGCTGGGATGAGCAGTTCTTC.

J is TRBJ2-7 and V is TRBV5-4; 8 bases are shared with TRBD1. Germline V CDR1 and CDR2: SGHNT, YYREEE (reference sequence). J lost 0 bases, V lost 5 bases, and 4 bases had no gene match. This CDR3 is 14 amino acids long. The CDR3 nucleotides are TGTGCCAGCAGGTGGACAGGGCTCTCCTACGAGCAGTACTTC. Encoded protein: CASRWTGLSYEQYF.

This clone was counted only a few times. This chain connects TRBV30 to TRBJ2-7; possibly TRBD2 for D (6 bases). The V and J ends lost 5 bases and 9 bases respectively, with 14 bases between them. This CDR3 has 11 residues. The germline V gene encodes CDR1 GTSNPN and CDR2 SVGIG (reference sequence). The CDR3 DNA follows: TGTGCCTGGTGGACGGGGGTAGGGCAGTACTTC. This translates into CAWWTGVGQYF.